This entry lists 19 T cell receptor beta chains sequenced from one sample in a study of blood T cell repertoires in COVID-19. TCRdb keeps only in-frame clones here, not all; method: immunoSEQ multiplex PCR. The repertoire holds 95,000 to 120,000 clones, just under 90% seen once, with approximately 4.5% in the top ten. Material: peripheral blood. The receptors come from a woman aged 45-60 years with acute or convalescent COVID-19.

The chain uses TRBV12-5 and TRBJ1-5, with TRBD1 identical over 7 bases. In germline, CDR1 is LGHNT, CDR2 FRNRAP. V was pared by 2 bases and J by 4 bases, with 5 bases of the junction left unmatched. This CDR3 is built from 15 residues. For the CDR3, the DNA is TGTGCTAGTGGTTTGAAAGGGGACAGAAATCAGCCCCAGCATTTT. The encoded protein is CASGLKGDRNQPQHF.

The V call is TRBV2, the J call TRBJ1-1; D is undetermined. From germline, CDR1 is SNHLY and CDR2 FYNNEI. V was cut by 6 bases and J by 1 base, with 12 bases left in between. This CDR3 contains 14 residues. The CDR3 protein is CASREREGNTEAFF. CDR3 nucleotides: TGTGCCAGCAGGGAGAGGGAGGGGAACACTGAAGCTTTCTTT. The full variable domain, completed using reference TRBV2 and TRBJ1-1, is EPEVTQTPSHQVTQMGQEVILRCVPISNHLYFYWYRQILGQKVEFLVSFYNNEISEKSEIFDDQFSVERPDGSNFTLKIRSTKLEDSAMYFCASREREGNTEAFFGQGTRLTVV.

The V call is TRBV10-2, the J call TRBJ1-4, with TRBD1 matching over 8 bases. The CDR3 runs to 21 residues. Looked up from germline, CDR1 is WSHSY and CDR2 is SAAADI. V lost 0 bases and J lost 2; bases outside the gene matches: 17. CDR3 DNA: TGCGCCAGCAGTGAGTCTTTCGCATTGGCAGGGGGCTTGAGGACTAATGAAAAACTGTTTTTT. Amino acids: CASSESFALAGGLRTNEKLFF.

This chain uses TRBV2 with TRBJ1-6; TRBD1 aligns across 8 bases. V was clipped by 5 bases and J by 7 bases; unmatched bases: 4. The germline V gene has CDR1 SNHLY and CDR2 FYNNEI. CDR3 length: 14 residues. CDR3: CASSMDRANSPLHF. The DNA of the CDR3 is TGTGCCAGCAGTATGGACAGGGCCAATTCACCCCTCCACTTT.

The V and J genes are TRBV27 and TRBJ1-2, with 10 bases identical to TRBD1. V lost 5 bases to trimming and J lost 3 bases; unmatched junction nucleotides: 6. The CDR3 totals 15 residues. CDR1 is MNHEY, CDR2 SMNVEV, per germline (reference sequence). The CDR3 protein is CASSRTGQGYYGYTF. The CDR3 DNA is TGTGCCAGCAGTCGAACGGGACAGGGGTACTATGGCTACACCTTC.

V and J are TRBV6-6 and TRBJ2-3; 10 bases are a match to TRBD1. CDR1 MNHNY and CDR2 SVGAGI come from the germline V gene (reference sequence). The V gene end was trimmed by 10 bases and the J gene end by 6 bases; junction bases not matched to a gene: 16. This CDR3 spans 16 amino acids. The CDR3 reads CATNSGDRGIVDTQYF. The CDR3 nucleotides read TGTGCCACCAATAGCGGGGACAGGGGTATAGTGGATACGCAGTATTTT.

The V gene is TRBV24-1, the J gene TRBJ2-1; 11 bases agree with TRBD2. V shed 2 bases and J 9 bases; nucleotides not matched to a gene: 5. Germline values: CDR1 KGHDR, CDR2 SFDVKD. This CDR3 is 15 amino acids long. CDR3: CATSDSLAGVGEQFF. The CDR3 bases are TGTGCCACCAGTGATTCACTAGCGGGAGTCGGTGAGCAGTTCTTC.

This chain joins TRBV30 and TRBJ1-4; 7 bases agree with TRBD1. The CDR3 runs to 18 residues. Germline assignment: CDR1 GTSNPN and CDR2 SVGIG (reference sequence). Germline trimming cut 0 bases from V and 1 base from J; bases unmatched to any gene: 11. The CDR3 protein is CAWSVDPGQPGTNEKLFF. CDR3 DNA: TGTGCCTGGAGTGTAGACCCGGGACAGCCTGGAACTAATGAAAAACTGTTTTTT.

The chain recombines TRBV7-9 with TRBJ2-2; TRBD2 is a possible D gene (6 bases). The germline V and J ends were trimmed by 5 bases and 3 bases, with 10 bases remaining between them. Germline V lookup: CDR1 SEHNR, CDR2 FQNEAQ (reference sequence). CDR3 size: 14 residues. The CDR3 nucleotides read TGTGCCAGCAGCCCGGGGGTCGACACCGGGGAGCTGTTTTTT. It specifies CASSPGVDTGELFF.

This clone was observed a few times. The chain carries TRBV6-5 and TRBJ1-5; TRBD1 aligns across 10 bases. The CDR3 is 15 amino acids. CDR1 is MNHEY and CDR2 is SVGAGI in the germline V gene. The J segment lost 5 bases and the V segment lost 5 bases, leaving 6 bases of the junction unmatched. This chain's CDR3 is CASSRRQGADQPQHF. CDR3 bases: TGTGCCAGCAGTAGACGACAGGGGGCGGATCAGCCCCAGCATTTT.

This chain links TRBV5-5 with TRBJ1-2, with 10 bases fitting TRBD1. The germline V gene has CDR1 SGHKS and CDR2 YYEKEE (reference sequence). The CDR3 runs to 13 residues. The V and J ends lost 2 bases and 8 bases, in that order; junction bases with no gene match: 3. As DNA, the CDR3 is TGTGCCAGCAGCTTTGACAGGGGGCAAGGCTACACCTTC. This encodes CASSFDRGQGYTF.

The chain couples TRBV6-5 to TRBJ2-1; 9 bases match TRBD2. CDR3 size: 14 residues. The germline CDR1 and CDR2 sequences are MNHEY and SVGAGI. Trimming removed 5 bases from V and 8 bases from J; junction bases left unmatched: 7. The CDR3 sequence: CASSPSGGRDEQFF. CDR3 nucleotides: TGTGCCAGCAGTCCCTCGGGCGGGAGGGATGAGCAGTTCTTC.

This chain connects TRBV4-3 to TRBJ2-1; D is possibly TRBD1 (5 bases). V lost 0 bases to trimming and J lost 4 bases, with 25 bases between them. This CDR3 is 20 amino acids long. The germline V gene encodes CDR1 LGHNA and CDR2 YSLEER. CDR3 loop: CASSQDNGVMAGRLYNEQFF. In DNA form, the CDR3 reads TGCGCCAGCAGCCAAGATAATGGAGTTATGGCAGGGCGACTTTACAATGAGCAGTTCTTC.

The chain combines TRBV24-1 with TRBJ1-6; D gene uncertain. This CDR3 comprises 18 residues. In germline, CDR1 is KGHDR, CDR2 SFDVKD. V gave up 5 bases and J gave up 0 bases, with 16 bases separating them. CDR3 protein: CATSVYTTLSSYNSPLHF. In nucleotides, the CDR3 is TGTGCCACCAGTGTGTACACCACCTTAAGCTCCTATAATTCACCCCTCCACTTT.

The rearrangement uses TRBV12-5 and TRBJ1-1; D perhaps matches TRBD1 (6 bases). Between the trimmed V and J ends, which lost 5 bases and 5 bases, there was a span of 18 bases. CDR1 is LGHNT and CDR2 is FRNRAP in the germline V gene. The CDR3 has 15 residues. CDR3 residues: CASGLLTGTRTEAFF. CDR3 nucleotides: TGTGCTAGTGGTCTTCTAACCGGGACACGAACTGAAGCTTTCTTT.

This chain connects TRBV24-1 to TRBJ2-5; 9 nucleotides match TRBD2. This CDR3 has 15 amino acids. V was clipped by 4 bases and J by 3 bases; unmatched bases: 5. Per germline, CDR1 KGHDR and CDR2 SFDVKD. CDR3 DNA: TGTGCCACCAGTGAAAATAGCGGGAGAAAAGAGACCCAGTACTTC. This sequence encodes CATSENSGRKETQYF.

This chain uses TRBV28 with TRBJ1-3; no clear D. Germline V CDR1 and CDR2: MDHEN, SYDVKM. CDR3 length: 14 residues. V was clipped by 5 bases and J by 10 bases, with 18 bases between them. The CDR3 bases are TGTGCCAGCAGTCCTTGGCGGGAGGAACAGACCATATATTTT. It is translated as CASSPWREEQTIYF.

The rearrangement links TRBV3-1 (or the pseudogene TRBV3-2) to TRBJ1-2; TRBD1 matches 7 bases. The V gene's germline CDR1 is LGHDT and CDR2 YNNKEL (reference sequence). There are 15 residues in the CDR3. The junction had 8 bases not matched to a gene; V was cut back by 4 bases and J by 3 bases. The CDR3 coding sequence is TGTGCCAGCAGCCGGTTACAGGGGTCCCACTATGGCTACACCTTC. Translating gives CASSRLQGSHYGYTF.

The V gene is TRBV27, the J gene TRBJ1-6; D gene ambiguous. The CDR3 loop spans 13 amino acids. Trimming cost V 3 bases and J 8 bases, with 8 bases left between them. CDR1 and CDR2 (germline): MNHEY, SMNVEV (reference sequence). The CDR3 region is CASSFERDSPLHF. The CDR3 DNA is TGTGCCAGCAGTTTTGAGAGGGATTCACCCCTCCACTTT.